These T cell receptor beta chains were read from a single sample in a study of vaccination effects on CD4 cells after COVID-19. Repertoires were generated with immunoSEQ multiplex PCR, while TCRdb's copy carries only in-frame clones and drops some. The sample lists some 69,000 clones, 74% occurring once. No antigens are known for them. Material: CD4+ T cells from PBMCs cultured with HCoV-229E spike peptides, obtained after COVID-19 vaccination. These receptors were collected from a human donor who received a COVID-19 vaccine. CDR3s include the opening cysteine and the closing phenylalanine or tryptophan. A D gene is named only where the DNA matches it firmly. Some rows have no size entry. The others give once, few or many, or a class for an expanded clone.

j_call v_call d_call clone_size cdr3_aa cdr3_nt
TRBJ2-5 TRBV5-1 TRBD2 - CASSFSGGLEETQYF TGCGCCAGCAGCTTCAGCGGGGGGCTAGAAGAGACCCAGTACTTC
TRBJ1-1 TRBV5-1 - - CASSLAGLLRDTEAFF TGCGCCAGCAGCCTGGCGGGACTCCTAAGGGACACTGAAGCTTTCTTT
TRBJ1-1 TRBV28 - - CASSLLSRPGTEAFF TGTGCCAGCAGTTTACTATCCAGGCCCGGGACTGAAGCTTTCTTT
TRBJ1-2 TRBV29-1 TRBD1 - CSVVTGGGNYGYTF TGCAGCGTTGTTACAGGGGGGGGAAACTATGGCTACACCTTC
TRBJ1-3 TRBV24-1 TRBD1 - CATSDPRTGNGNTIYF TGTGCCACCAGTGATCCACGGACAGGGAACGGAAACACCATATATTTT
TRBJ2-3 TRBV7-2 TRBD1 - CASSRDRLKGYF TGTGCCAGCAGCCGGGACAGACTAAAAGGGTATTTT
TRBJ1-1 TRBV12-3/TRBV12-4 TRBD1 once CASDREGRTEAFF TGTGCCAGCGACAGGGAGGGGAGAACTGAAGCTTTCTTT
TRBJ1-6 TRBV5-1 TRBD1 few CASSFGQGLNNSPLHF TGCGCCAGCAGCTTTGGACAGGGGCTGAATAATTCACCCCTCCACTTT
TRBJ1-3 TRBV7-2 - - CASRQNTGNTIYF TGTGCCAGCAGACAAAACACCGGAAACACCATATATTTT
TRBJ1-1 TRBV28 - - CASRGPGTLRMNTEAFF TGTGCCAGCAGGGGGCCCGGGACACTACGAATGAACACTGAAGCTTTCTTT
TRBJ1-1 TRBV4-2 - once CASSQDSLRGFEAVNTEAFF TGTGCCAGCAGCCAAGATTCCCTCCGAGGGTTTGAGGCTGTGAACACTGAAGCTTTCTTT
TRBJ1-1 TRBV18 - - CASSPPTGTEAFF TGTGCCAGCTCACCCCCGACGGGAACTGAAGCTTTCTTT
TRBJ1-5 TRBV6-5 - once CASGGLGGSNQPQHF TGTGCCAGCGGGGGACTGGGGGGTAGCAATCAGCCCCAGCATTTT
TRBJ1-5 TRBV3-1/TRBV3-2 TRBD1 - CASRQGGSNQPQHF TGTGCCAGCAGACAGGGGGGGAGCAATCAGCCCCAGCATTTT
TRBJ2-2 TRBV14 TRBD2 - CASSQDSGLAGGTGELFF TGTGCCAGCAGCCAAGATAGCGGCCTAGCGGGGGGAACCGGGGAGCTGTTTTTT
TRBJ2-2 TRBV29-1 - few CSAGINTGELFF TGCAGCGCAGGGATAAACACCGGGGAGCTGTTTTTT
TRBJ1-2 TRBV11-2 - few CASSPTVGPGYTF TGTGCCAGCAGCCCGACAGTCGGTCCTGGCTACACCTTC
TRBJ1-1 TRBV18 - few CASSLAGRLGAFF TGTGCCAGCTCACTAGCGGGTAGGCTCGGGGCTTTCTTT
TRBJ1-1 TRBV2 - - CASGRGMDTEAFF TGTGCCAGCGGACGGGGTATGGACACTGAAGCTTTCTTT
TRBJ2-3 TRBV19 - - CASDRQQGRSTDTQYF TGTGCCAGTGACCGCCAACAGGGGAGGTCGACAGATACGCAGTATTTT
TRBJ1-2 TRBV7-8 - - CASSFWTAYGYTF TGTGCCAGCAGCTTTTGGACAGCCTATGGCTACACCTTC
TRBJ1-1 TRBV10-2 TRBD1 - CASSVTGGTEAFF TGCGCCAGCAGCGTGACAGGGGGCACTGAAGCTTTCTTT
TRBJ2-3 TRBV28 TRBD2 - CASETKFSSGRGTDTQYF TGTGCCAGCGAGACCAAATTTTCTAGCGGGCGTGGCACAGATACGCAGTATTTT
TRBJ2-3 TRBV7-3 - once CASSLGTDTQYF TGTGCCAGCAGCTTAGGCACAGATACGCAGTATTTT
TRBJ1-5 TRBV18 - few CASQLQGGSNQPQHF TGTGCCAGCCAACTACAGGGAGGGAGCAATCAGCCCCAGCATTTT
TRBJ1-2 TRBV30 - - CAWTLGGNGYTF TGTGCCTGGACCCTGGGGGGGAATGGCTACACCTTC